The sample holds many counts of the clone carrying this TCR beta chain. With TRAV- and TRBV-specific primers, first-strand cDNA was made, covering the alpha and beta chains. Using a constant-region primer together with a V-primer adapter, TCRs were subjected to 20 PCR cycles of amplification. In TCRdb, the reads were re-called with MiXCR into one record per CDR3 protein. The repertoire holds 64,000 or so distinct CDR3 sequences, with 31% as singletons. This entry comes from a study of low-dose radiotherapy and immunotherapy resistance in tumors. CDR3 length: 14 amino acids. V shed 1 base, J shed 4 bases, and the junction held 3 bases outside the gene matches. In germline, CDR1 is SGHNT, CDR2 YYREEE (reference sequence). Time point here: before trial treatment.

The receptor was derived from a female donor with ovarian cancer. The chain is built from TRBV5-4 and TRBJ2-5; 8 bases map to TRBD2. The input for sequencing was PBMCs, taken before treatment. This CDR3 reads CASSLRSGGETQYF. In DNA, the CDR3 is TGTGCCAGCAGCTTGCGCAGCGGGGGAGAGACCCAGTACTTC.